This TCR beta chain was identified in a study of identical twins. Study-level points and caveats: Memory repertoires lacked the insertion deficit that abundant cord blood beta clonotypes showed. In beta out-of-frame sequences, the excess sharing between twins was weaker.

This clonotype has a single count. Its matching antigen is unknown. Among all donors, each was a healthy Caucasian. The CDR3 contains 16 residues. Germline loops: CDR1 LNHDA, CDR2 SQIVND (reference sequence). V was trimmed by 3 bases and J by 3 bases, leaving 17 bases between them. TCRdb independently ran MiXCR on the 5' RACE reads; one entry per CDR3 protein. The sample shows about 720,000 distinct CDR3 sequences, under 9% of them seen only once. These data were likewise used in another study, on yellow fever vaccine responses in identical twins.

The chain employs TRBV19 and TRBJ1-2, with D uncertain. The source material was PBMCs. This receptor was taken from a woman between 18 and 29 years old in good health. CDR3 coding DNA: TGTGCCAGTAGTATTTATTTGGCCGGTCGAGACTATGGCTACACCTTC. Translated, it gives CASSIYLAGRDYGYTF.